One and the same sample provided the 9 T cell receptor beta chains below, sequenced in a study of T cell changes during pregnancy in multiple sclerosis. Method: immunoSEQ multiplex PCR; TCRdb's copy keeps in-frame clones and lacks some. Here the sample spans under 30,000 clones, 90% being singletons. The sequenced sample was CD8+ T cells from peripheral blood mononuclear cells, obtained in the third trimester of pregnancy. These TCRs come from a female donor in good health, enrolled as a control in a pregnancy study.

This rearrangement joins TRBV5-6 to TRBJ2-7, with 8 bases that match TRBD2. The CDR3 has 14 amino acids. From germline, CDR1 is SGHDT and CDR2 YYEEEE. The junction had 10 bases not matched to a gene; V was cut back by 6 bases and J by 5 bases. The CDR3 nucleotides are TGTGCCAGCACCCGGGGGGGGACACTTCACGAGCAGTACTTC. It specifies CASTRGGTLHEQYF.

The chain employs TRBV27 and TRBJ2-1; weak D call: TRBD1 (6 bases). The germline CDR1 and CDR2 sequences are MNHEY and SMNVEV (reference sequence). The ends were cut back, 3 bases at V and 7 bases at J, with 7 bases in the middle. CDR3 size: 12 residues. The CDR3: CASSFQGNEQFF. CDR3 in DNA: TGTGCCAGCAGTTTCCAGGGGAATGAGCAGTTCTTC.

The chain carries TRBV4-1 and TRBJ1-1; D is ambiguous. Germline V gives CDR1 MGHRA, CDR2 YSYEKL. This CDR3 is built from 17 residues. V was trimmed by 1 base and J by 6 bases, leaving 21 bases between them. CDR3 coding DNA: TGCGCCAGCAGCCAAGTCCAGGTTGGCCCCCAGTCGGCTGAAGCTTTCTTT. Translating it yields CASSQVQVGPQSAEAFF.

The rearrangement links TRBV27 to TRBJ1-4, with TRBD1 as a possible D gene (6 bases). V was shortened by 5 bases and J by 11 bases, with 15 bases between the two germline ends. Germline loops: CDR1 MNHEY, CDR2 SMNVEV (reference sequence). The CDR3 sequence is 13 residues long. CDR3 amino acids: CASSRGGAGKLFF. DNA of the CDR3: TGTGCCAGCAGTCGAGGGGGGGCGGGGAAACTGTTTTTT.

This chain uses TRBV30 with TRBJ1-2; 9 bases line up with TRBD1. Germline CDR1 and CDR2: GTSNPN and SVGIG (reference sequence). The CDR3 covers 15 residues. Trimming at V came to 1 base and at J to 2 bases, leaving 5 bases not matched to a gene. Written as DNA, the CDR3 is TGTGCCTGGAGTGGGATACAGGGGGCGAACTATGGCTACACCTTC. It codes for CAWSGIQGANYGYTF. Looking up the rest from reference TRBV30 and TRBJ1-2 gives the full variable domain: SQTIHQWPATLVQPVGSPLSLECTVEGTSNPNLYWYRQAAGRGLQLLFYSVGIGQISSEVPQNLSASRPQDRQFILSSKKLLLSDSGFYLCAWSGIQGANYGYTFGSGTRLTVV.

The chain has TRBV5-4 and TRBJ2-7; 15 bases line up with TRBD2. With V trimmed by 3 bases and J by 4 bases, 8 bases remained unmatched. Germline V CDR1 and CDR2: SGHNT, YYREEE (reference sequence). The CDR3 is 17 amino acids. The CDR3 nucleotides are TGTGCCAGCAGCTCAGGACTAGCGGGAGGGGAGTTTTACGAGCAGTACTTC. It encodes CASSSGLAGGEFYEQYF. The full variable domain, completed using reference TRBV5-4 and TRBJ2-7, is ETGVTQSPTHLIKTRGQQVTLRCSSQSGHNTVSWYQQALGQGPQFIFQYYREEENGRGNFPPRFSGLQFPNYSSELNVNALELDDSALYLCASSSGLAGGEFYEQYFGPGTRLTVT.

The V gene is TRBV4-1, the J gene TRBJ2-3; TRBD2 aligns across 7 bases. V lost 4 bases to trimming and J lost 4 bases; unmatched junction nucleotides: 5. There are 14 residues in the CDR3. Germline V gene sequence: CDR1 MGHRA, CDR2 YSYEKL. The CDR3 nucleotides read TGCGCCAGCAGCCGGTCGGCGGGAGCAGATACGCAGTATTTT. It specifies CASSRSAGADTQYF.

The chain is built from TRBV11-2 and TRBJ2-3, with 7 nucleotides matching TRBD2. The CDR3 consists of 16 residues. Germline V gene sequence: CDR1 SGHAT, CDR2 FQNNGV. Germline trimming cut 0 bases from V and 8 bases from J; bases unmatched to any gene: 11. The CDR3: CASSLEVLAEFATQYF. For the CDR3, the DNA is TGTGCCAGCAGCTTAGAGGTTCTAGCGGAGTTTGCTACGCAGTATTTT.

This chain uses TRBV14 with TRBJ1-1; D gene uncertain. CDR1 is SGHDN, CDR2 FVKESK, per germline. This CDR3 has 15 amino acids. V was shortened by 0 bases and J by 0 bases, with 8 bases between the two germline ends. The CDR3 spells CASSQESALNTEAFF. The DNA of the CDR3 is TGTGCCAGCAGCCAAGAATCAGCGTTGAACACTGAAGCTTTCTTT.